The 25 T cell receptor beta chains listed next were all sequenced from one sample in a study of Ad26.COV2.S vaccination and SARS-CoV-2 variants. Sequenced by immunoSEQ multiplex PCR; TCRdb stores in-frame clones only, minus some. The sample lists about 350,000 clones, 75% to 90% occurring once. Regarding treatment: roughly 19 received Ad26.COV2.S at low or high dose, single or two shots; a few received placebo; per-sample allocation not given. Sampling was performed 63 days after the first vaccine or placebo injection. The sequences come from peripheral blood, collected in a trial of Ad26.COV2.S vaccine versus placebo. All receptors derive from a person aged 18-60 years who received the Ad26.COV2.S COVID-19 vaccine or a placebo.

The genes are TRBV2 and TRBJ1-5; D possibly corresponds to TRBD1 (6 bases). The germline V gene has CDR1 SNHLY and CDR2 FYNNEI. CDR3 length equals 15 residues. V was shortened by 6 bases and J by 0 bases, with 12 bases between the two germline ends. The CDR3 bases are TGTGCCAGCAGAAAGGGGGGGTATAGCAATCAGCCCCAGCATTTT. Its protein is CASRKGGYSNQPQHF. The full variable domain, completed using reference TRBV2 and TRBJ1-5, is EPEVTQTPSHQVTQMGQEVILRCVPISNHLYFYWYRQILGQKVEFLVSFYNNEISEKSEIFDDQFSVERPDGSNFTLKIRSTKLEDSAMYFCASRKGGYSNQPQHFGDGTRLSIL.

V and J are TRBV6-5 and TRBJ2-7, with D perhaps TRBD2 (6 bases). The CDR3 covers 14 residues. The germline V gene encodes CDR1 MNHEY and CDR2 SVGAGI. Trimming left V 3 bases short and J 0 bases short, with 9 bases between. CDR3 loop: CASSYASASYEQYF. Here the CDR3 DNA reads TGTGCCAGCAGTTATGCTAGCGCCTCCTACGAGCAGTACTTC.

This chain connects TRBV6-5 to TRBJ1-2, with TRBD1 identical over 8 bases. The CDR3 runs 13 residues. After removal of 5 bases from V and 4 bases from J, the junction contained 3 bases not matched to a gene. CDR1 is MNHEY, CDR2 SVGAGI, per germline. In nucleotides, the CDR3 is TGTGCCAGCAGTCGTGACAGGGGCTATGGCTACACCTTC. Amino acids: CASSRDRGYGYTF.

This clone was seen once. The rearrangement uses TRBV9 and TRBJ2-5; 8 positions match TRBD2. Germline assignment: CDR1 SGDLS and CDR2 YYNGEE. This CDR3 is built from 15 residues. The J segment lost 5 bases and the V segment lost 4 bases, leaving 10 bases of the junction unmatched. CDR3 DNA: TGTGCCAGCAGCCGGACAAGCGGGGGCGGCGAGACCCAGTACTTC. Translated: CASSRTSGGGETQYF. Full variable domain (remainder filled in from reference TRBV9 and TRBJ2-5): DSGVTQTPKHLITATGQRVTLRCSPRSGDLSVYWYQQSLDQGLQFLIQYYNGEERAKGNILERFSAQQFPDLHSELNLSSLELGDSALYFCASSRTSGGGETQYFGPGTRLLVL.

The V and J genes are TRBV10-3 and TRBJ2-3, with D hard to call. The CDR3 is made up of 12 amino acids. Per the germline V gene, CDR1 is ENHRY and CDR2 is SYGVKD. Trimming shortened V by 6 bases and J by 0 bases, and 4 bases separated the two germline ends. The CDR3 spells CAISRSTDTQYF. The CDR3 region has the DNA TGTGCCATCAGCCGGAGCACAGATACGCAGTATTTT.

CDR3 amino acids: CASSLYKNTEAFF. CDR3 nucleotide sequence: TGTGCCAGCAGTCTTTACAAGAACACTGAAGCTTTCTTT. The J gene is TRBJ1-1, the V gene TRBV28; D is unresolved. The CDR3 is 13 residues long. The germline CDR1 and CDR2 sequences are MDHEN and SYDVKM. The V end lost 5 bases, the J end lost 1 base, and 8 bases lay between the germline ends.

CDR3 in amino acids: CASSLSDRFPSYEQYF. DNA of the CDR3: TGCGCCAGCAGCCTGTCGGACAGATTCCCCTCCTACGAGCAGTACTTC. The V call is TRBV5-1, the J call TRBJ2-7, with D maybe TRBD1 (6 bases). CDR1 SGHRS and CDR2 YFSETQ come from the germline V gene. The length of the CDR3 is 16 residues. V lost 4 bases and J lost 0, with 17 bases in between.

This clone was counted a few times. V usage is TRBV7-3 and J usage is TRBJ1-1; D is uncertain. V lost 6 bases to trimming and J lost 0 bases, with 8 bases between them. In germline, CDR1 is SGHTA, CDR2 FQGTGA. The CDR3 spans 13 residues. CDR3 nucleotide sequence: TGTGCCAGCAGAACAGAAATGAACACTGAAGCTTTCTTT. Translation gives CASRTEMNTEAFF. The full variable domain, its missing parts supplied by reference TRBV7-3 and TRBJ1-1, is GAGVSQTPSNKVTEKGKYVELRCDPISGHTALYWYRQSLGQGPEFLIYFQGTGAADDSGLPNDRFFAVRPEGSVSTLKIQRTERGDSAVYLCASRTEMNTEAFFGQGTRLTVV.

The chain uses TRBV28 and TRBJ2-7; TRBD1 agrees at 8 bases. Germline CDR1 is MDHEN and CDR2 is SYDVKM. The length of the CDR3 is 15 residues. V dropped 7 bases and J dropped 3; count of bases not matched to a gene: 11. Written as DNA, the CDR3 is TGTGCCAGCACTCAACCCGGGACAGGAAGCTACGAGCAGTACTTC. It specifies CASTQPGTGSYEQYF.

The chain uses TRBV28 and TRBJ2-4; possibly TRBD1 for D (6 bases). Germline CDR1 is MDHEN and CDR2 is SYDVKM. CDR3 length equals 15 residues. With 5 bases removed from V and 0 bases from J, the gap between germline ends came to 11 bases. The CDR3 nucleotides read TGTGCCAGCAGTGGACAGACCCTAGCCAAAAACATTCAGTACTTC. Residues: CASSGQTLAKNIQYF.

This clone was seen once. The rearrangement joins TRBV5-1 to TRBJ1-5; D is perhaps TRBD1 (5 bases). The CDR3 runs 14 residues. The ends were cut back, 0 bases at V and 7 bases at J, with 11 bases in the middle. CDR1 and CDR2 from the germline V gene are SGHRS and YFSETQ. The CDR3 DNA reads as TGCGCCAGCAGCTTGGACGGCGGGGGGCAGCCCCAGCATTTT. This codes for CASSLDGGGQPQHF.

This clone is a singleton in its sample. The V call is TRBV30, the J call TRBJ1-6; D uncertain. Trimming removed 2 bases at V and 1 base at J, with 6 bases between. Per germline, CDR1 GTSNPN and CDR2 SVGIG (reference sequence). The CDR3 consists of 14 residues. The CDR3 nucleotides read TGTGCCTGGAGTTGGGGATCCTATAATTCACCCCTCCACTTT. Residues: CAWSWGSYNSPLHF. The full variable domain, in which reference TRBV30 and TRBJ1-6 provide the parts outside the CDR3, is SQTIHQWPATLVQPVGSPLSLECTVEGTSNPNLYWYRQAAGRGLQLLFYSVGIGQISSEVPQNLSASRPQDRQFILSSKKLLLSDSGFYLCAWSWGSYNSPLHFGNGTRLTVT.

This chain joins TRBV28 and TRBJ2-1, with D hard to call. The CDR3 has 11 amino acids. The germline gives CDR1 MDHEN, CDR2 SYDVKM. V was pared by 5 bases and J by 4 bases, with 3 bases between. The CDR3 region has the DNA TGTGCCAGCAGTGCATACAATGAGCAGTTCTTC. As protein: CASSAYNEQFF.

The chain employs TRBV5-1 and TRBJ2-3, with TRBD2 as a possible D gene (6 bases). Trimming removed 2 bases from V and 0 bases from J, with 10 bases in between. The CDR3 contains 15 residues. Germline CDR1 and CDR2: SGHRS and YFSETQ. This CDR3 reads CASSLFAGSTDTQYF. The CDR3 coding sequence is TGCGCCAGCAGCTTATTCGCGGGAAGCACAGATACGCAGTATTTT.

The chain combines TRBV7-2 with TRBJ2-7, with 9 nucleotides matching TRBD2. CDR1 and CDR2 from the germline V gene are SGHTA and FQGNSA. The CDR3 spans 17 residues. Trimming took 1 base from V and 4 from J; bases not matched to a gene: 11. The CDR3 nucleotides read TGTGCCAGCAGCTTAGGTCGTAGCGGGAGAGGGGGATACGAGCAGTACTTC. This sequence encodes CASSLGRSGRGGYEQYF.

V gene TRBV30 combines with J gene TRBJ2-1, with TRBD1 matching 9 bases. CDR3 length equals 16 residues. With 2 bases clipped from V and 1 base from J, the junction kept 6 bases outside the gene matches. Looked up from germline, CDR1 is GTSNPN and CDR2 is SVGIG (reference sequence). The CDR3 sequence: CAWSPGQGVSYNEQFF. Written as DNA, the CDR3 is TGTGCCTGGAGTCCGGGACAGGGAGTTTCCTACAATGAGCAGTTCTTC.

The chain employs TRBV14 and TRBJ2-2; D is ambiguous. The CDR3 contains 13 residues. Trimming took 0 bases from V and 2 from J, leaving 1 base between them. Germline assignment: CDR1 SGHDN and CDR2 FVKESK. The CDR3 loop is CASSQENTGELFF. DNA of the CDR3: TGTGCCAGCAGCCAAGAAAACACCGGGGAGCTGTTTTTT.

This sequence joins TRBV7-9 and TRBJ2-7, with D perhaps matching TRBD2 (6 bases). Trimming took 0 bases from V and 5 from J, leaving 14 bases between them. The CDR3 has 15 amino acids. Germline assignment: CDR1 SEHNR and CDR2 FQNEAQ (reference sequence). The CDR3 DNA is TGTGCCAGCAGCTTAGCGCGGGATCTACGGAACGAGCAGTACTTC. Amino acids: CASSLARDLRNEQYF.

This clone was detected a few times. This rearrangement joins TRBV30 to TRBJ1-2, with 7 bases fitting TRBD1. The CDR3 is made up of 13 amino acids. The germline CDR1 and CDR2 sequences are GTSNPN and SVGIG (reference sequence). V lost 2 bases and J lost 6; bases outside the gene matches: 6. CDR3 sequence reads: CAWSKGAGDGYTF. In DNA form, the CDR3 reads TGTGCCTGGAGTAAGGGGGCGGGTGATGGCTACACCTTC.

The J gene is TRBJ1-5, the V gene TRBV19, with a weak D call TRBD1 (6 bases). The CDR3 length is 15 residues. CDR1 LNHDA and CDR2 SQIVND come from the germline V gene (reference sequence). V gave up 5 bases and J gave up 0 bases, with 11 bases separating them. CDR3 DNA: TGTGCCAGTAGTCACCGGGACATTAGCAATCAGCCCCAGCATTTT. Protein product: CASSHRDISNQPQHF.

This clone was found once. In DNA form, the CDR3 reads TGTGCCAGCAGAACATTCTACGAGCAGTACTTC. Amino acid sequence: CASRTFYEQYF. The V gene is TRBV6-6, the J gene TRBJ2-7; no clear D. The CDR3 spans 11 residues. Germline V gives CDR1 MNHNY, CDR2 SVGAGI (reference sequence). The V gene lost 6 bases and the J gene lost 3 bases, with 6 bases spanning the gap.

The J gene is TRBJ1-1, the V gene TRBV5-1, with 7 bases identical to TRBD1. V lost 3 bases and J lost 4; bases outside the gene matches: 9. The CDR3 has 15 residues. Germline CDR1 reads SGHRS; CDR2 reads YFSETQ. The CDR3 DNA sequence: TGCGCCAGCAGCTACGGGACAGATCAGAGCACTGAAGCTTTCTTT. It translates to CASSYGTDQSTEAFF.

V and J are TRBV6-2 or TRBV6-3 and TRBJ1-1; weak D call: TRBD1 (6 bases). In germline, CDR1 is MNHEY, CDR2 SVGEGT. The CDR3 length is 15 residues. Trimming took 1 base from V and 1 from J, leaving 10 bases between them. CDR3 sequence reads: CASSYWSGANTEAFF. In DNA, the CDR3 is TGTGCCAGCAGTTACTGGTCAGGGGCGAACACTGAAGCTTTCTTT.

The gene calls are TRBV7-9 and TRBJ1-2; D uncertain. The V end was cut by 4 bases, the J end by 2 bases, with 5 bases between. This CDR3 has 12 residues. CDR1 is SEHNR, CDR2 FQNEAQ, per germline (reference sequence). The CDR3 is CASSWENYGYTF. The CDR3 DNA follows: TGTGCCAGCAGCTGGGAGAACTATGGCTACACCTTC.

V is TRBV28 and J is TRBJ1-2; D unclear. The V gene's germline CDR1 is MDHEN and CDR2 SYDVKM. The CDR3 has 14 residues. Trimming removed 1 base from V and 2 bases from J, with 8 bases in between. CDR3 bases: TGTGCCAGCAGTTTATCCAGGTCCAACTATGGCTACACCTTC. Translation gives CASSLSRSNYGYTF.